This T cell receptor beta chain was sequenced for a study of T cell repertoires in cytomegalovirus infection. Study in general: An indication of both CMV infection and matching HLA type came from public TCR beta signatures. Study-wide points: Identification of carriers of CMV plus the relevant HLA was achieved through cumulative public TCR beta family frequency.

With regard to this clonotype: Its target is unknown.

V shed 0 bases and J shed 4 bases, with 13 bases lying between them. The V gene's germline CDR1 is LGHNA and CDR2 YSLEER. The CDR3 runs to 15 residues. TCRdb ran MiXCR on the reads and lists one entry per CDR3 protein. The sample has a few hundred thousand distinct CDR3 sequences, around two fifths seen once; the top ten hold around 46%. V gene TRBV4-3 combines with J gene TRBJ2-7, with D perhaps matching TRBD1 (6 bases). The specimen was cultured PBMCs, collected from culture after CMV antigen stimulation. The sequence derives from a human donor in good health (CMV status not recorded). Some clones in this sample may be carry-over from other donors' samples. The chain's CDR3 is CASSQDTGFFYEQYF. In nucleotides, the CDR3 is TGCGCCAGCAGCCAAGATACAGGGTTCTTTTACGAGCAGTACTTC.